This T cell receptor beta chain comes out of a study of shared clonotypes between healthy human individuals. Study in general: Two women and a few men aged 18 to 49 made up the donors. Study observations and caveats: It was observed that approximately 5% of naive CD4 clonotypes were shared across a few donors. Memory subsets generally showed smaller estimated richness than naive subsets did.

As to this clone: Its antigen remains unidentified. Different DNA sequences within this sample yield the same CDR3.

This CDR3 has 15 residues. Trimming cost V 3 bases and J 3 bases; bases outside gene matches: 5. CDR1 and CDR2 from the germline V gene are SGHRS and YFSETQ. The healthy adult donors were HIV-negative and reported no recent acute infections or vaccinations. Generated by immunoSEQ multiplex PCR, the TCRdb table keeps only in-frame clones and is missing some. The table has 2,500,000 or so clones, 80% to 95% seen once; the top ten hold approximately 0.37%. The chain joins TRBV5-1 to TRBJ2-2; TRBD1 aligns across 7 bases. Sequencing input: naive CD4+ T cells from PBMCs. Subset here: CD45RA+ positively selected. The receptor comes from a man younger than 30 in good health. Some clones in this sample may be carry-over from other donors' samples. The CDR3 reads CASSSGTVYTGELFF. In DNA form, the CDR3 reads TGCGCCAGCAGCTCCGGGACAGTCTACACCGGGGAGCTGTTTTTT.